This note documents a single T cell receptor (beta chain) sequence. Germline V lookup: CDR1 MDHEN, CDR2 SYDVKM. The CDR3 is 12 residues long. The ends lost 9 bases at V and 9 bases at J; junction bases unmatched: 8. Data came from immunoSEQ multiplex PCR; TCRdb stores just in-frame clones and leaves some out. This table has 210,000 or so clones, 80% to 90% appearing once. The data stem from a study of blood T cell repertoires in COVID-19. V usage is TRBV28 and J usage is TRBJ2-1; 7 bases are shared with TRBD1. This receptor was obtained from a woman aged 50 to 60 in a cohort exposed to, infected with or recovered from COVID-19 (not recorded which). Sequenced sample: PBMCs or T cells enriched from blood (not recorded which). CDR3 region: CASGQVVGEQFF. The CDR3 DNA follows: TGTGCCAGTGGACAGGTAGTAGGTGAGCAGTTCTTC.